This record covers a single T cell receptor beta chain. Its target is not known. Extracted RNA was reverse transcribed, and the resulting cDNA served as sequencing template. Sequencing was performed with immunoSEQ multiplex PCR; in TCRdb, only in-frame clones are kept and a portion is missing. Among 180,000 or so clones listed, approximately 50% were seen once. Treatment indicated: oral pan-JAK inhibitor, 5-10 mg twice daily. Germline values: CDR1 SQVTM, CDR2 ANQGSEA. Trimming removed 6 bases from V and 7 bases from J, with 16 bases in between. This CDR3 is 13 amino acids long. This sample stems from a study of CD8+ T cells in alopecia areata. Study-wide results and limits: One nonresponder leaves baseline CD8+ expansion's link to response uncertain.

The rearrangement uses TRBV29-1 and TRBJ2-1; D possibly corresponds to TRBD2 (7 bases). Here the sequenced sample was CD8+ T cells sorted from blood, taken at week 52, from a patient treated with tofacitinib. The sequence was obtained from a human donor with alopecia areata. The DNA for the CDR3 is TGCAGCGTAGAGGGGGGGGCCGGGAATGAGCAGTTCTTC. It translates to CSVEGGAGNEQFF.